The 20 T cell receptor beta chains below all came from one sample that was sequenced in a study of T cells in Graves' hyperthyroidism and ophthalmopathy (dated by TCRdb to about 2019). Library generation was performed with multiplex PCR. This sample was sequenced with an Illumina HiSeq 2000. The TCR beta CDR3 regions were amplified from RNA transcripts. A first-round RT-PCR of the TCR CDR3 used the HTBI primer set with the Qiagen OneStep RT-PCR kit. TCRdb reanalyzed the raw reads on its own, using fastp at Q25 for trimming and MiXCR for clone calling, and kept in-frame beta chains. Under each unique CDR3 protein, matching rows form one entry showing the most common genes and DNA. The sample table shows about 840,000 distinct CDR3 sequences, and 38% are seen once. The ten biggest clones cover over 8% of the sample. Sequencing was performed on blood. These receptors all come from a man between 18 and 35 years old with Graves' hyperthyroidism.

The genes are TRBV5-1 and TRBJ2-7, with 11 bases identical to TRBD2. The CDR3 is made up of 15 amino acids. In germline, CDR1 is SGHRS, CDR2 YFSETQ. With V trimmed by 4 bases and J by 5 bases, 8 bases remained unmatched. CDR3 amino acids: CASSKSSGGINEQYF. CDR3 coding DNA: TGCGCCAGCAGCAAATCTAGCGGGGGGATAAACGAGCAGTACTTC.

The rearrangement uses TRBV12-3 or TRBV12-4 and TRBJ1-1, with TRBD1 matching over 8 bases. V lost 5 bases and J lost 5; bases outside the gene matches: 10. CDR3 length equals 15 residues. CDR3 amino acids: CASSRDRTIMTEAFF. In DNA form, the CDR3 reads TGTGCCAGCAGTCGGGACAGGACAATCATGACTGAAGCTTTCTTT.

CDR3 DNA: TGTGCCAGCAGCCAGACGGACAGGGGGGGAAAGGGCTACACCTTC. Its translation: CASSQTDRGGKGYTF. The chain employs TRBV3-1 and TRBJ1-2; the match to TRBD1 covers 10 bases. This CDR3 is 15 amino acids long. CDR1 and CDR2 (germline): LGHDT, YNNKEL (reference sequence). Losses at the gene ends were 3 bases for V and 8 bases for J; bases not matched to a gene: 9.

A note on this clonotype: A clone one base away is much larger, so this may be a read error. The chain links TRBV24-1 to TRBJ2-5; possibly TRBD2 for D (6 bases). The CDR3 totals 14 residues. With 5 bases removed from V and 9 bases from J, the gap between germline ends came to 18 bases. Germline V gene sequence: CDR1 KGHDR, CDR2 SFDVKD. The CDR3 loop is CATSAGSSWEAQYF. CDR3 nucleotide sequence: TGTGCCACCAGTGCAGGGTCATCGTGGGAGGCCCAGTACTTC.

The chain has TRBV7-9 and TRBJ1-1; D remains unclear. CDR3 size: 12 residues. The V and J ends lost 5 bases and 6 bases respectively, with 10 bases between them. In germline, CDR1 is SEHNR, CDR2 FQNEAQ (reference sequence). Written as DNA, the CDR3 is TGTGCCAGCAGCAAGGGCGTCGCTGAAGCTTTCTTT. It specifies CASSKGVAEAFF. The variable domain in full, with the rest retrieved from reference TRBV7-9 and TRBJ1-1, is DTGVSQNPRHKITKRGQNVTFRCDPISEHNRLYWYRQTLGQGPEFLTYFQNEAQLEKSRLLSDRFSAERPKGSFSTLEIQRTEQGDSAMYLCASSKGVAEAFFGQGTRLTVV.

The table lists this clonotype with many counts. This sequence joins TRBV10-3 and TRBJ2-7, with 13 bases identical to TRBD2. This CDR3 contains 16 residues. Germline V CDR1 and CDR2: ENHRY, SYGVKD. J lost 2 bases, V lost 3 bases, and 4 bases had no gene match. The CDR3 bases are TGTGCCATCAGTGACCCTACTAGCGGGAGGGCCTACGAGCAGTACTTC. Protein sequence: CAISDPTSGRAYEQYF.

Concerning this clonotype itself: A read error may be the cause here, since a much bigger clone is one base away. The CDR3 does not end in the conserved phenylalanine or tryptophan, so this is likely a read error. This chain links TRBV9 with TRBJ1-2; D not certain. CDR1 SGDLS and CDR2 YYNGEE come from the germline V gene. The CDR3 length is 12 residues. Trimming removed 8 bases from V and 8 bases from J, with 16 bases in between. For the CDR3, the DNA is TGTGCCAGTTCCACCCCGGCTATCGGCTACACCTCC. Translated: CASSTPAIGYTS.

This rearrangement joins TRBV7-2 to TRBJ2-5; the match to TRBD1 covers 9 bases. V lost 8 bases and J lost 3; bases outside the gene matches: 4. Germline V lookup: CDR1 SGHTA, CDR2 FQGNSA. The CDR3 runs to 13 residues. CDR3 bases: TGTGCCAGCTCCGGGACAGGGAAAGAGACCCAGTACTTC. It translates to CASSGTGKETQYF.

A single count supports this clonotype. The chain couples TRBV7-2 to TRBJ2-7; 7 bases are a match to TRBD1. The CDR3 spans 14 residues. The ends lost 6 bases at V and 0 bases at J; junction bases unmatched: 5. Germline-derived CDR1 and CDR2 are SGHTA and FQGNSA. The CDR3, as DNA: TGTGCCAGCAGACGGGACAGCCCCTCCTACGAGCAGTACTTC. Translated: CASRRDSPSYEQYF.

V and J are TRBV9 and TRBJ2-5; D ambiguous. Germline-derived CDR1 and CDR2 are SGDLS and YYNGEE. The CDR3 is 13 amino acids. Trimming stripped 5 bases from V and 0 bases from J, with 8 bases between. The CDR3 nucleotides are TGTGCCAGCAGGGCTCTAGACCAAGAGACCCAGTACTTC. Translated: CASRALDQETQYF.

This clonotype occurred once. J is TRBJ2-3 and V is TRBV7-2; D is ambiguous. Between the trimmed V and J ends, which lost 0 bases and 12 bases, there was a span of 7 bases. Germline lookup yields CDR1 SGHTA and CDR2 FQGNSA. CDR3 length: 11 residues. Written as DNA, the CDR3 is TGTGCCAGCAGCTTAGCCCCTATCCAGTATTTT. It translates to CASSLAPIQYF. The entire variable domain, with the rest obtained from reference TRBV7-2 and TRBJ2-3, is as follows: GAGVSQSPSNKVTEKGKDVELRCDPISGHTALYWYRQSLGQGLEFLIYFQGNSAPDKSGLPSDRFSAERTGGSVSTLTIQRTQQEDSAVYLCASSLAPIQYFGPGTRLTVL.

Points on this clonotype: Since a much larger clone is just one base distant, this may be a read error. The chain combines TRBV29-1 with TRBJ1-2; 8 bases map to TRBD1. The CDR3 spans 15 residues. Germline V CDR1 and CDR2: SQVTM, ANQGSEA. After removal of 6 bases from V and 1 base from J, the junction contained 10 bases not matched to a gene. CDR3 nucleotides: TGCAGCGTCGGCTCTAACAGGGGGGGTAACTATGGCTACACCTTC. This gives the protein CSVGSNRGGNYGYTF.

This chain uses TRBV19 with TRBJ1-2, with 8 bases matching TRBD1. Germline assignment: CDR1 LNHDA and CDR2 SQIVND (reference sequence). This CDR3 contains 14 residues. The CDR3 reads CATGTGVSNYGYTF. CDR3 bases: TGTGCTACCGGGACAGGCGTTTCTAACTATGGCTACACCTTC.

This clonotype occurred a few times. The rearrangement uses TRBV7-3 and TRBJ2-2; 9 bases are shared with TRBD1. CDR3 size: 15 residues. Germline CDR1 and CDR2: SGHTA and FQGTGA. J gave up 1 base and V 5 bases, and 2 bases lay outside the gene matches. CDR3: CASSQDRGNTGELFF. The DNA for the CDR3 is TGTGCCAGCAGCCAGGACAGGGGGAACACCGGGGAGCTGTTTTTT.

The rearrangement uses TRBV15 and TRBJ1-1; 8 bases fit TRBD1. The germline CDR1 and CDR2 sequences are LNHNV and YYDKDF (reference sequence). Trimming removed 3 bases from V and 0 bases from J; junction bases left unmatched: 3. The CDR3 runs to 15 residues. The chain's CDR3 is CATSSPQGVNTEAFF. CDR3 DNA: TGTGCCACCAGCAGCCCACAGGGGGTGAACACTGAAGCTTTCTTT.

As concerns this clonotype: A junction boundary mismatches the germline segment, possibly from a read error. The genes are TRBV7-6 and TRBJ2-6, with D unclear. Germline lookup yields CDR1 SGHVS and CDR2 FNYEAQ. This CDR3 is 12 amino acids long. In DNA form, the CDR3 reads TGTGCCAGCAGCTTAGAGAGGAACACTGAAGCTTTC. The encoded protein is CASSLERNTEAF.

This clonotype has more than one count but fewer than ten. V usage is TRBV9 and J usage is TRBJ2-7; 9 bases match TRBD1. The CDR3 runs to 15 residues. V dropped 4 bases and J dropped 4; count of bases not matched to a gene: 9. The germline gives CDR1 SGDLS, CDR2 YYNGEE. The CDR3, as DNA: TGTGCCAGCAGCCAAGGAGCGGGGACAGGGTACGAGCAGTACTTC. This translates into CASSQGAGTGYEQYF.

The chain combines TRBV7-2 with TRBJ1-1; no definite D call. V dropped 4 bases and J dropped 2 bases, with 14 bases sitting between them. This CDR3 has 15 residues. Germline V lookup: CDR1 SGHTA, CDR2 FQGNSA. DNA of the CDR3: TGTGCCAGCAGCTCCGACGGCGGTACCAACACTGAAGCTTTCTTT. It specifies CASSSDGGTNTEAFF. Based on the CDR3 plus reference TRBV7-2 and TRBJ1-1, the full variable domain is GAGVSQSPSNKVTEKGKDVELRCDPISGHTALYWYRQSLGQGLEFLIYFQGNSAPDKSGLPSDRFSAERTGGSVSTLTIQRTQQEDSAVYLCASSSDGGTNTEAFFGQGTRLTVV.

This clonotype was counted at least ten times. The gene calls are TRBV29-1 and TRBJ1-2; possible D gene TRBD1, 5 bases. Trimming cost V 2 bases and J 8 bases, with 6 bases left between them. The CDR3 covers 10 residues. The germline V gene encodes CDR1 SQVTM and CDR2 ANQGSEA. The CDR3 bases are TGCAGCGTTGAATGGGGCGGCTACACCTTC. This gives the protein CSVEWGGYTF.

The J gene is TRBJ2-5, the V gene TRBV29-1, with D possibly TRBD2 on 5 matching bases. Germline lookup yields CDR1 SQVTM and CDR2 ANQGSEA. Trimming took 2 bases from V and 7 from J, leaving 23 bases between them. The CDR3 length is 16 residues. Written as DNA, the CDR3 is TGCAGCGTTGAAAATCCGGGCAACCGAGGGTATGGGACCCAGTACTTC. Residues: CSVENPGNRGYGTQYF.